The rows below give T cell receptor beta chains drawn from one sample of a study of blood T cell repertoires in COVID-19. Sequencing was performed with immunoSEQ multiplex PCR; in TCRdb, only in-frame clones are kept and a portion is missing. The profile shows approximately 230,000 clones, just over 85% of them singletons. Sequenced material: PBMCs or T cells enriched from blood (not recorded which). These TCRs come from a woman aged 45 to 65 with acute COVID-19. Both conserved end residues are part of each CDR3. D genes are given only for firm matches. Expanded clones get a size class; other rows say once, few or many, or leave the size out.

TRBJ2-7 | . | TRBV14 | . | TGTGCCAGCAGCCTCCCCGGGACAACTCACTACGAGCAGTACTTC | CASSLPGTTHYEQYF
TRBJ1-1 | . | TRBV28 | . | TGTGCCACCCACGACACTAACACTGAAGCTTTCTTT | CATHDTNTEAFF
TRBJ2-1 | once | TRBV5-1 | . | TGCGCCAGCAGAGAGACATCCTACAATGAGCAGTTCTTC | CASRETSYNEQFF
TRBJ1-4 | . | TRBV6-9 | TRBD1 | TGTGCCAGCAGACCCGGACAGGGGGGGGAAAAACTGTTTTTT | CASRPGQGGEKLFF
TRBJ1-1 | . | TRBV24-1 | TRBD1 | TGTGCCACCAGTGATTTTCAGGGGGGAGCTTTCTTT | CATSDFQGGAFF
TRBJ2-2 | . | TRBV7-9 | TRBD2 | TGTGCCAGCCGCCATGGACTAGCGGGAGAGGGCGGGGAGCTGTTTTTT | CASRHGLAGEGGELFF
TRBJ2-1 | . | TRBV28 | TRBD2 | TGTGCCAGCAGTCTATACGGGACTAGCGGGAGCACCTACAATGAGCAGTTCTTC | CASSLYGTSGSTYNEQFF
TRBJ1-5 | few | TRBV6-2/TRBV6-3 | . | TGTGCCAGCAGTCGCCAGAATCAGCCCCAGCATTTT | CASSRQNQPQHF
TRBJ2-7 | once | TRBV24-1 | . | TGTGCCACCAGTGATTTTTCTCGAGCGACGCCCCTTTCATGTCACGAGCAGTACTTC | CATSDFSRATPLSCHEQYF
TRBJ2-7 | . | TRBV6-2/TRBV6-3 | TRBD2 | TGTGCCAGCAGCCCCAGGACTAGCGGCCATCTTGAGCAGTACTTC | CASSPRTSGHLEQYF
TRBJ1-2 | once | TRBV18 | . | TGTGCCAGCTCACCACCGATGGGGGCTAGGAGCTACACCTTC | CASSPPMGARSYTF
TRBJ2-5 | . | TRBV7-6 | TRBD1 | TGTGCCAGCAGCTTACACAGGGGGCGCTGGGAGACCCAGTACTTC | CASSLHRGRWETQYF
TRBJ1-1 | once | TRBV6-1 | . | TGTGCCAGCAGTGACAGGGTTGGCACTGAAGCTTTCTTT | CASSDRVGTEAFF
TRBJ2-7 | . | TRBV9 | . | TGTGCCAGCAGCGTAGGAGGAGATCCTTACGAGCAGTACTTC | CASSVGGDPYEQYF
TRBJ2-7 | . | TRBV5-1 | . | TGCGCCAGCAGCCCCGGGTCAAGACAGCGCGAGCAGTACTTC | CASSPGSRQREQYF